The TCR beta chain described here comes from a study of blood T cells in healthy people across ages. Roughly 10 milliliters was the volume of peripheral blood drawn from each donor. This clonotype was seen many times. Next came a second PCR, run for roughly 7 to 12 cycles, which used a sample-barcoded 5' primer along with a J-beta primer mix. TCRdb reanalysed the 5' RACE reads using MiXCR and keeps one entry per CDR3 protein. The repertoire consists of some 930,000 distinct CDR3 sequences, with just under 30% occurring once and the leading ten covering roughly a tenth. Germline V CDR1 and CDR2: LNHNV, YYDKDF (reference sequence). V shed 3 bases and J shed 0 bases, with 6 bases lying between them. The length of the CDR3 is 15 residues. These data also formed part of another study, on T cells of mothers and their children. Turning to that study: Once extracted, all RNA went into cDNA synthesis at approximately 1.5 ug per 15 ul. Sample barcodes and 2-4 random nucleotides were added by the M1S primer of the second PCR.

This receptor was obtained from a woman in her thirties or forties in good health. The rearrangement links TRBV15 to TRBJ2-6; D not resolved. Sequencing was carried out using blood. The CDR3 region is CATSSHGSGANVLTF. As DNA, the CDR3 is TGTGCCACCAGCAGCCATGGCTCTGGGGCCAACGTCCTGACTTTC. The full variable domain, in which reference TRBV15 and TRBJ2-6 provide the parts outside the CDR3, is DAMVIQNPRYQVTQFGKPVTLSCSQTLNHNVMYWYQQKSSQAPKLLFHYYDKDFNNEADTPDNFQSRRPNTSFCFLDIRSPGLGDTAMYLCATSSHGSGANVLTFGAGSRLTVL.